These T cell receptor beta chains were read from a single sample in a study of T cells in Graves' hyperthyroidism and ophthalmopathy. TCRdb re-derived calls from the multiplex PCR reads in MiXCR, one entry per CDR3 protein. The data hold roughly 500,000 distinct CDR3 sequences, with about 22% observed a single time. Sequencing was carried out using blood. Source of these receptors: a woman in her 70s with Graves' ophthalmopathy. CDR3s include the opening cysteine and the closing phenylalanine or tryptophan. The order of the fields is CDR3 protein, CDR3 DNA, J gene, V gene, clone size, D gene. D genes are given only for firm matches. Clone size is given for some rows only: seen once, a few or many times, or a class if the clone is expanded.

cdr3_aa: CASSPDPGLGGEQFF; cdr3_nt: TGTGCCAGCTCACCAGACCCGGGACTAGGGGGGGAGCAGTTCTTC; j_call: TRBJ2-1; v_call: TRBV18; clone_size: -; d_call: TRBD2
cdr3_aa: CASSHETLGLADNEQFF; cdr3_nt: TGTGCCAGCAGCCACGAAACACTAGGACTAGCGGACAATGAGCAGTTCTTC; j_call: TRBJ2-1; v_call: TRBV3-1; clone_size: -; d_call: TRBD2
cdr3_aa: CAWRTSGKHPYNEQFF; cdr3_nt: TGTGCCTGGCGGACTAGCGGGAAACACCCCTACAATGAGCAGTTCTTC; j_call: TRBJ2-1; v_call: TRBV30; clone_size: few; d_call: TRBD2
cdr3_aa: CASGSTGGDNEQFF; cdr3_nt: TGTGCCAGCGGATCGACAGGGGGGGACAATGAGCAGTTCTTC; j_call: TRBJ2-1; v_call: TRBV6-1; clone_size: -; d_call: TRBD1
cdr3_aa: CASSTHRAGANVLTF; cdr3_nt: TGTGCCAGCAGCACTCACAGGGCTGGGGCCAACGTCCTGACTTTC; j_call: TRBJ2-6; v_call: TRBV7-8; clone_size: few; d_call: -
cdr3_aa: CSARGDLYGEQYF; cdr3_nt: TGCAGTGCTAGAGGGGACCTATATGGCGAGCAGTACTTC; j_call: TRBJ2-7; v_call: TRBV20-1; clone_size: -; d_call: -
cdr3_aa: CASSLIAGASTDTQYF; cdr3_nt: TGTGCCAGCAGCTTAATAGCGGGAGCTAGCACAGATACGCAGTATTTT; j_call: TRBJ2-3; v_call: TRBV7-8; clone_size: few; d_call: TRBD2
cdr3_aa: CASSPGRQGPQYF; cdr3_nt: TGTGCCAGCAGCCCTGGACGACAGGGCCCGCAGTATTTT; j_call: TRBJ2-3; v_call: TRBV9; clone_size: -; d_call: TRBD1
cdr3_aa: CASSLGPTTEAFF; cdr3_nt: TGTGCCAGCAGCTTGGGCCCGACCACTGAAGCTTTCTTT; j_call: TRBJ1-1; v_call: TRBV7-3; clone_size: few; d_call: -
cdr3_aa: CSARVGLNTEAFF; cdr3_nt: TGCAGTGCTAGAGTAGGGTTGAACACTGAAGCTTTCTTT; j_call: TRBJ1-1; v_call: TRBV20-1; clone_size: many; d_call: -
cdr3_aa: CAWSLSQRNEQFF; cdr3_nt: TGTGCCTGGAGTCTGTCTCAGCGAAATGAGCAGTTCTTC; j_call: TRBJ2-1; v_call: TRBV30; clone_size: -; d_call: -
cdr3_aa: CASSFKAGNRGQPQHF; cdr3_nt: TGTGCCAGCAGTTTCAAAGCCGGGAATCGCGGTCAGCCCCAGCATTTT; j_call: TRBJ1-5; v_call: TRBV28; clone_size: -; d_call: -